Below are 31 T cell receptor beta chains sequenced from a single sample in a study of blood T cell repertoires in COVID-19. Some clones are missing from TCRdb's copy, which holds only in-frame ones; the method was immunoSEQ multiplex PCR. The sample carries 130,000 to 150,000 clones, about 88% recorded once. Sequencing was done on a sample of peripheral blood. The receptor source for this set is a human donor in a cohort sampled during active COVID-19.

The CDR3 DNA sequence: TGTGCCAGCAGTACCTTTTACAGGGGGGCCAAAAACATTCAGTACTTC. Translation: CASSTFYRGAKNIQYF. The chain carries TRBV28 and TRBJ2-4; the match to TRBD1 covers 8 bases. Germline V CDR1 and CDR2: MDHEN, SYDVKM. V gave up 5 bases and J gave up 1 base; unmatched junction bases: 7. This CDR3 spans 16 amino acids.

The chain joins TRBV6-2 or TRBV6-3 to TRBJ2-1; TRBD2 agrees at 8 bases. CDR3 length: 14 amino acids. With V trimmed by 4 bases and J by 8 bases, 7 bases remained unmatched. Germline V gene sequence: CDR1 MNHEY, CDR2 SVGEGT. DNA for the CDR3: TGTGCCAGCAGTTCCGGGACTAGGGTGGATGAGCAGTTCTTC. This translates into CASSSGTRVDEQFF.

V gene TRBV7-3 combines with J gene TRBJ2-1; 9 nucleotides line up with TRBD2. With V trimmed by 0 bases and J by 7 bases, 7 bases remained unmatched. CDR3 length: 16 amino acids. CDR1 is SGHTA, CDR2 FQGTGA, per germline. CDR3 protein: CASSLTPSGIINEQFF. CDR3 DNA: TGTGCCAGCAGCTTAACGCCTAGCGGGATAATTAATGAGCAGTTCTTC.

This chain joins TRBV19 and TRBJ1-6; D not resolved. CDR1 is LNHDA, CDR2 SQIVND, per germline (reference sequence). This CDR3 comprises 14 residues. V lost 5 bases, J lost 9 bases, and 14 bases lay in between. In DNA, the CDR3 is TGTGCCAGTAGTGGGTACCGGGAGGTTTCACCCCTCCACTTT. This encodes CASSGYREVSPLHF.

The chain employs TRBV29-1 and TRBJ2-1, with D possibly TRBD1 on 6 matching bases. Germline V gives CDR1 SQVTM, CDR2 ANQGSEA. This CDR3 has 13 amino acids. V was clipped by 5 bases and J by 0 bases, with 8 bases between them. The CDR3 bases are TGCAGCGTTTGGACAGCCTCCTACAATGAGCAGTTCTTC. Its translation: CSVWTASYNEQFF.

The chain couples TRBV9 to TRBJ2-3; tentatively, D is TRBD1 (6 bases). Trimming left V 1 base short and J 4 bases short, with 10 bases between. From germline, CDR1 is SGDLS and CDR2 YYNGEE. This CDR3 comprises 14 residues. CDR3 amino acids: CASSVNTGPDTQYF. In nucleotides, the CDR3 is TGTGCCAGCAGCGTAAATACAGGGCCAGATACGCAGTATTTT.

Details on this clone: This same CDR3 is encoded by further DNA sequences in the sample. The CDR3 spells CASSLGLSQETQYF. Written as DNA, the CDR3 is TGTGCCAGCAGCTTGGGCCTATCCCAAGAGACCCAGTACTTC. The V and J genes are TRBV5-6 and TRBJ2-5; D is undetermined. Germline V CDR1 and CDR2: SGHDT, YYEEEE. This CDR3 is built from 14 residues. Trimming removed 0 bases from V and 1 base from J, with 7 bases in between.

In nucleotides, the CDR3 is TGTGCCAGCAGCTTAAGGCGGGACCCGCCCTACGAGCAGTACTTC. Its protein product is CASSLRRDPPYEQYF. The rearrangement uses TRBV7-2 and TRBJ2-7, with a tentative D call TRBD2 (6 bases). The length of the CDR3 is 15 residues. V dropped 2 bases and J dropped 2 bases, with 13 bases sitting between them. CDR1 and CDR2 from the germline V gene are SGHTA and FQGNSA.

This sequence joins TRBV19 and TRBJ1-2, with 8 bases fitting TRBD1. Germline V gene data show CDR1 as LNHDA and CDR2 as SQIVND (reference sequence). With V trimmed by 0 bases and J by 6 bases, 6 bases remained unmatched. This CDR3 spans 15 amino acids. The CDR3: CASSIDGRGRDGYTF. The CDR3 nucleotides read TGTGCCAGTAGTATAGATGGCAGGGGGCGCGATGGCTACACCTTC. The entire variable domain, with the rest obtained from reference TRBV19 and TRBJ1-2, is as follows: DGGITQSPKYLFRKEGQNVTLSCEQNLNHDAMYWYRQDPGQGLRLIYYSQIVNDFQKGDIAEGYSVSREKKESFPLTVTSAQKNPTAFYLCASSIDGRGRDGYTFGSGTRLTVV.

The genes are TRBV4-1 and TRBJ2-6, with 7 bases identical to TRBD1. Trimming at V came to 4 bases and at J to 0 bases, leaving 9 bases not matched to a gene. The CDR3 length is 18 residues. Looked up from germline, CDR1 is MGHRA and CDR2 is YSYEKL. CDR3 protein: CASSLRTGGPSGANVLTF. Here the CDR3 DNA reads TGCGCCAGCAGCCTTAGGACAGGCGGGCCCTCTGGGGCCAACGTCCTGACTTTC.

The chain combines TRBV28 with TRBJ2-5; 11 bases map to TRBD2. The junction had 5 bases not matched to a gene; V was cut back by 4 bases and J by 4 bases. The CDR3 runs to 15 residues. Germline V gene data show CDR1 as MDHEN and CDR2 as SYDVKM. CDR3 in amino acids: CASSSVAGGRETQYF. DNA of the CDR3: TGTGCCAGCAGTTCAGTAGCGGGGGGGAGAGAGACCCAGTACTTC. The whole variable domain, remainder taken from reference TRBV28 and TRBJ2-5, is DVKVTQSSRYLVKRTGEKVFLECVQDMDHENMFWYRQDPGLGLRLIYFSYDVKMKEKGDIPEGYSVSREKKERFSLILESASTNQTSMYLCASSSVAGGRETQYFGPGTRLLVL.

The J gene is TRBJ2-3, the V gene TRBV9; tentatively, D is TRBD2 (5 bases). Trimming left V 0 bases short and J 1 base short, with 15 bases between. The CDR3 extends over 17 amino acids. Germline values: CDR1 SGDLS, CDR2 YYNGEE. The CDR3 sequence is CASSVGQRSRGTDTQYF. DNA for the CDR3: TGTGCCAGCAGCGTAGGTCAGCGGTCCCGGGGCACAGATACGCAGTATTTT.

The rearrangement links TRBV5-1 to TRBJ2-7; 7 bases fit TRBD1. Trimming took 0 bases from V and 1 from J; bases not matched to a gene: 4. Per germline, CDR1 SGHRS and CDR2 YFSETQ. The CDR3 covers 15 residues. The chain's CDR3 is CASSLDRDRSYEQYF. The CDR3 bases are TGCGCCAGCAGCTTGGACAGGGACAGATCCTACGAGCAGTACTTC.

The count of this clone is one. This sequence joins TRBV6-5 and TRBJ2-2, with 13 bases aligning to TRBD2. The CDR3 totals 15 residues. The V gene end was trimmed by 6 bases and the J gene end by 5 bases; junction bases not matched to a gene: 3. CDR1 MNHEY and CDR2 SVGAGI come from the germline V gene. The CDR3 region has the DNA TGTGCCAGCAGCTTGACTAGCGGGGGGACCGGGGAGCTGTTTTTT. Protein sequence: CASSLTSGGTGELFF.

In this sample, this clone turned up once. This chain joins TRBV11-3 and TRBJ2-6, with D possibly matching TRBD1 (5 bases). V was shortened by 1 base and J by 0 bases, with 10 bases between the two germline ends. The CDR3 totals 17 residues. Germline-derived CDR1 and CDR2 are SGHNT and YENEEA. The CDR3 DNA follows: TGTGCCAGCAGCTTAGGTGGGGCTAGCTCTGGGGCCAACGTCCTGACTTTC. This encodes CASSLGGASSGANVLTF.

This clone has just one count. The rearrangement uses TRBV19 and TRBJ2-7; 9 positions agree with TRBD1. In germline, CDR1 is LNHDA, CDR2 SQIVND (reference sequence). The CDR3 length is 13 residues. V shed 5 bases and J 6 bases; nucleotides not matched to a gene: 5. The CDR3 here is CASSPAGQGEQYF. DNA of the CDR3: TGTGCCAGTAGTCCCGCGGGACAGGGCGAGCAGTACTTC.

The V gene is TRBV3-1 (or the pseudogene TRBV3-2), the J gene TRBJ1-6; D remains unclear. The CDR3 runs to 11 residues. V was pared by 1 base and J by 12 bases, with 4 bases between. Per germline, CDR1 LGHDT and CDR2 YNNKEL (reference sequence). The CDR3 protein is CASSQGGPLHF. CDR3 coding DNA: TGTGCCAGCAGCCAAGGAGGACCCCTCCACTTT.

A few counts support this clone. The CDR3 DNA follows: TGCGCCAGCAGCCATGCCGGGACAGGGGGCCCGGAGCAGTTCTTC. It specifies CASSHAGTGGPEQFF. This chain joins TRBV4-3 and TRBJ2-1; TRBD1 agrees at 12 bases. This CDR3 has 15 residues. With V trimmed by 3 bases and J by 10 bases, 7 bases remained unmatched. Germline CDR1 is LGHNA and CDR2 is YSLEER.

This chain uses TRBV20-1 with TRBJ1-1; unclear D gene. With 6 bases removed from V and 0 bases from J, the gap between germline ends came to 5 bases. Germline CDR1 DFQATT, CDR2 SNEGSKA (reference sequence). CDR3 length: 11 amino acids. The CDR3 reads CSAIVNTEAFF. Written as DNA, the CDR3 is TGCAGTGCGATAGTGAACACTGAAGCTTTCTTT.

This chain connects TRBV18 to TRBJ2-2, with a weak D call TRBD1 (5 bases). V was cut by 0 bases and J by 0 bases, with 11 bases left in between. The CDR3 has 17 residues. CDR1 is KGHSH, CDR2 LQKENI, per germline. This CDR3 is CASSPPGPGSNTGELFF. Written as DNA, the CDR3 is TGTGCCAGCTCACCACCGGGGCCAGGCTCGAACACCGGGGAGCTGTTTTTT.

The V and J genes are TRBV6-5 and TRBJ2-5, with D possibly TRBD2 on 5 matching bases. The germline CDR1 and CDR2 sequences are MNHEY and SVGAGI. Between the trimmed V and J ends, which lost 4 bases and 7 bases, there was a span of 16 bases. The CDR3 is 14 amino acids. CDR3 protein: CASSSPTGGGTQYF. The CDR3, as DNA: TGTGCCAGCAGTTCCCCGACCGGAGGAGGGACCCAGTACTTC.

V and J are TRBV5-1 and TRBJ2-7; TRBD1 matches at 7 bases. There are 15 residues in the CDR3. The V and J ends lost 0 bases and 4 bases, in that order; junction bases with no gene match: 7. CDR1 is SGHRS and CDR2 is YFSETQ in the germline V gene. The CDR3 reads CASSLDGQAPYEQYF. In nucleotides, the CDR3 is TGCGCCAGCAGCTTGGACGGACAGGCGCCGTACGAGCAGTACTTC.

The DNA of the CDR3 is TGTGCCAGCTCACCACTCCGGGGGACGGAAGGAAACACCATATATTTT. Translating it yields CASSPLRGTEGNTIYF. The chain has TRBV18 and TRBJ1-3; a weak D match, TRBD1 (5 bases). The CDR3 sequence is 16 residues long. Germline assignment: CDR1 KGHSH and CDR2 LQKENI. V was cut by 1 base and J by 4 bases, with 14 bases left in between.

The chain couples TRBV3-1 (or the pseudogene TRBV3-2) to TRBJ1-2; 7 bases map to TRBD1. J gave up 4 bases and V 4 bases, and 6 bases lay outside the gene matches. The CDR3 totals 14 residues. Germline V lookup: CDR1 LGHDT, CDR2 YNNKEL (reference sequence). CDR3 nucleotide sequence: TGTGCCAGCAGCCCCCGGACAGGACGCTATGGCTACACCTTC. Translation gives CASSPRTGRYGYTF.

V gene TRBV14 combines with J gene TRBJ2-1; 13 bases are a match to TRBD2. The germline V gene encodes CDR1 SGHDN and CDR2 FVKESK. CDR3 length equals 14 residues. After removal of 6 bases from V and 10 bases from J, the junction contained 6 bases not matched to a gene. CDR3 amino acids: CASRITSGRDEQFF. The CDR3 region has the DNA TGTGCCAGCAGGATCACTAGCGGGAGGGACGAGCAGTTCTTC.

This chain links TRBV3-1 (or the pseudogene TRBV3-2) with TRBJ1-1, with TRBD1 matching over 9 bases. Germline-derived CDR1 and CDR2 are LGHDT and YNNKEL (reference sequence). Unmatched junction bases numbered 12, after V lost 1 base and J lost 6 bases. The CDR3 has 17 residues. Here the CDR3 reads CASSQGLSGQGGSEAFF. CDR3 in DNA: TGTGCCAGCAGCCAAGGTCTTTCGGGACAGGGTGGTTCTGAAGCTTTCTTT.

A few counts support this clone. This chain connects TRBV19 to TRBJ1-1; D might be TRBD1 (6 bases). V was clipped by 4 bases and J by 1 base, with 13 bases between them. Germline CDR1 is LNHDA and CDR2 is SQIVND (reference sequence). The CDR3 contains 15 residues. In DNA form, the CDR3 reads TGTGCCAGTAGTACCTCCGGGACACCGAACACTGAAGCTTTCTTT. Its translation is CASSTSGTPNTEAFF.

The chain recombines TRBV2 with TRBJ1-1; D perhaps matches TRBD1 (5 bases). The CDR3 totals 13 residues. Germline CDR1 is SNHLY and CDR2 is FYNNEI. The ends were cut back, 5 bases at V and 5 bases at J, with 12 bases in the middle. Here the CDR3 DNA reads TGTGCCAGCAGTACCGACAGAAGGACTGAAGCTTTCTTT. Protein product: CASSTDRRTEAFF. The full variable domain, in which reference TRBV2 and TRBJ1-1 provide the parts outside the CDR3, is EPEVTQTPSHQVTQMGQEVILRCVPISNHLYFYWYRQILGQKVEFLVSFYNNEISEKSEIFDDQFSVERPDGSNFTLKIRSTKLEDSAMYFCASSTDRRTEAFFGQGTRLTVV.

V is TRBV6-6 and J is TRBJ1-2; 7 bases are shared with TRBD1. This CDR3 is 15 amino acids long. V dropped 5 bases and J dropped 4; count of bases not matched to a gene: 10. The germline CDR1 and CDR2 sequences are MNHNY and SVGAGI (reference sequence). Here the CDR3 DNA reads TGTGCCAGCAGTCCGACCGGGACAGTCACCTATGGCTACACCTTC. This sequence encodes CASSPTGTVTYGYTF.

The chain employs TRBV3-1 (or the pseudogene TRBV3-2) and TRBJ2-3; D remains ambiguous. V shed 1 base and J shed 0 bases, with 5 bases lying between them. CDR3 size: 14 residues. Germline assignment: CDR1 LGHDT and CDR2 YNNKEL (reference sequence). CDR3 nucleotides: TGTGCCAGCAGCCAAGCCCGTAGCACAGATACGCAGTATTTT. It yields the protein CASSQARSTDTQYF.

This clone has just one count. Written as DNA, the CDR3 is TGTGCCTGGAGTGTAGGGACAGGCTCCTACGAGCAGTACTTC. Encoded protein: CAWSVGTGSYEQYF. This chain joins TRBV30 and TRBJ2-7, with 8 nucleotides matching TRBD1. J lost 0 bases, V lost 0 bases, and 1 base had no gene match. Germline V gives CDR1 GTSNPN, CDR2 SVGIG (reference sequence). The CDR3 runs 14 residues. Full variable domain (remainder filled in from reference TRBV30 and TRBJ2-7): SQTIHQWPATLVQPVGSPLSLECTVEGTSNPNLYWYRQAAGRGLQLLFYSVGIGQISSEVPQNLSASRPQDRQFILSSKKLLLSDSGFYLCAWSVGTGSYEQYFGPGTRLTVT.